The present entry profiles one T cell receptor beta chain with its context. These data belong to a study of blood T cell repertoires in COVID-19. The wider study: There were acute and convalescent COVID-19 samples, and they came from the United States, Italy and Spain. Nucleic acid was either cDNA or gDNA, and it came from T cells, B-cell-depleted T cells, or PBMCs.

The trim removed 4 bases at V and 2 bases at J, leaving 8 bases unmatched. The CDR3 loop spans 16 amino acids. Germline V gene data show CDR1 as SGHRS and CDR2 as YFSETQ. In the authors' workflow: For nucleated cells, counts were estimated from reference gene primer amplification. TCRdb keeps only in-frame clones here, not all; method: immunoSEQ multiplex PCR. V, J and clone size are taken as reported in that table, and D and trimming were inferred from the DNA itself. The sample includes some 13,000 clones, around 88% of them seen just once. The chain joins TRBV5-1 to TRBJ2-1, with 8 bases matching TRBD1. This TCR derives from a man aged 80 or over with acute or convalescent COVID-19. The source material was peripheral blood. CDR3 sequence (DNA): TGCGCCAGCAGCGGAGGTACAGGGGGGCCCTACAATGAGCAGTTCTTC. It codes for CASSGGTGGPYNEQFF.